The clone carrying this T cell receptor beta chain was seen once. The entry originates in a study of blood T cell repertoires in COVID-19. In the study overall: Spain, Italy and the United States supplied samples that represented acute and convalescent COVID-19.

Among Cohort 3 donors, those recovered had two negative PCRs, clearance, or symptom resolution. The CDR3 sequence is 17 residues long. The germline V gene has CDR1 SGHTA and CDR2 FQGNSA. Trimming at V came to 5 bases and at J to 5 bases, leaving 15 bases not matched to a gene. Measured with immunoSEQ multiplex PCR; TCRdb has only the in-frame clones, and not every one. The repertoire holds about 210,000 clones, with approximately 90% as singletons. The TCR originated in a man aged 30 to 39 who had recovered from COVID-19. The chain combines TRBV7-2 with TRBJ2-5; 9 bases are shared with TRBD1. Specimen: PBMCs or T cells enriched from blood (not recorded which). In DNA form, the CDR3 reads TGTGCCAGCAGCCCGAGAACTCCAGGGACAGGGATGGAGACCCAGTACTTC. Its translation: CASSPRTPGTGMETQYF.